One and the same sample provided the 14 T cell receptor beta chains below, sequenced in a study of shared clonotypes between healthy human individuals. Using immunoSEQ multiplex PCR, the repertoire was profiled, and TCRdb retains in-frame clones only, with some absent. The sample has 800,000 to 1,200,000 clones; around three quarters are singletons. Sequencing was done on a sample of memory CD4+ T cells from PBMCs. Subset here: CD45RA-negative fraction. The receptors were gathered from a man aged 18 to 30 in good health. Some clones in this sample may be carry-over from other donors' samples.

This chain uses TRBV19 with TRBJ2-3, with TRBD1 matching over 10 bases. With V trimmed by 3 bases and J by 0 bases, 18 bases remained unmatched. The CDR3 has 21 residues. Germline V gene sequence: CDR1 LNHDA, CDR2 SQIVND (reference sequence). The CDR3 loop reads CASSIDPTGGSHFDSTDTQYF. DNA of the CDR3: TGTGCCAGTAGTATCGACCCGACAGGGGGCTCACATTTTGATAGCACAGATACGCAGTATTTT.

The V and J genes are TRBV5-4 and TRBJ2-7; 10 positions agree with TRBD1. Trimming took 1 base from V and 4 from J; bases not matched to a gene: 8. Per germline, CDR1 SGHNT and CDR2 YYREEE (reference sequence). This CDR3 comprises 16 residues. CDR3 region: CASSLSRGQGRYEQYF. CDR3 DNA sequence: TGTGCCAGCAGCTTGAGTCGGGGACAGGGGCGGTACGAGCAGTACTTC.

As concerns this clone: This sample includes further DNA sequences coding for the same CDR3. CDR3 coding DNA: TGCAGCGTTGAAGATCGCTACGAGCAGTACTTC. Translation: CSVEDRYEQYF. The gene calls are TRBV29-1 and TRBJ2-7; D is ambiguous. The CDR3 covers 11 residues. Between the trimmed V and J ends, which lost 0 bases and 3 bases, there was a span of 3 bases. Germline CDR1 and CDR2: SQVTM and ANQGSEA.

The chain joins TRBV6-5 to TRBJ2-7; perhaps TRBD1 as D (6 bases). Germline assignment: CDR1 MNHEY and CDR2 SVGAGI. The V end was cut by 6 bases, the J end by 7 bases, with 16 bases between. This CDR3 has 13 amino acids. The CDR3 is CASRYTRQAEQYF. The DNA of the CDR3 is TGTGCCAGCAGATATACTCGACAGGCTGAGCAGTACTTC.

This clone appeared once. The rearrangement uses TRBV10-3 and TRBJ2-2, with D possibly being TRBD2 (6 bases). Germline CDR1 ENHRY, CDR2 SYGVKD. Trimming left V 4 bases short and J 6 bases short, with 18 bases between. This CDR3 has 16 amino acids. The CDR3 nucleotides are TGTGCCATCAGTGCCGGTAGGGGCGGGATGGCCGGGGAGCTGTTTTTT. Amino acid sequence: CAISAGRGGMAGELFF.

This rearrangement joins TRBV28 to TRBJ1-1, with TRBD1 matching over 11 bases. Germline V lookup: CDR1 MDHEN, CDR2 SYDVKM. CDR3 length: 15 amino acids. Trimming cost V 1 base and J 5 bases; bases outside gene matches: 3. The CDR3 DNA reads as TGTGCCAGCAGTTTATTAGGGACAGGGGGGACTGAAGCTTTCTTT. Translating gives CASSLLGTGGTEAFF.

V is TRBV11-2 and J is TRBJ1-2; the match to TRBD1 covers 10 bases. Germline lookup yields CDR1 SGHAT and CDR2 FQNNGV. There are 17 residues in the CDR3. Trimming removed 1 base from V and 2 bases from J; junction bases left unmatched: 7. CDR3 sequence reads: CASSLGVGTGANYGYTF. The CDR3 DNA sequence: TGTGCCAGCAGCTTAGGAGTTGGGACAGGGGCCAACTATGGCTACACCTTC.

V gene TRBV28 combines with J gene TRBJ2-1, with D possibly being TRBD2 (6 bases). The V gene's germline CDR1 is MDHEN and CDR2 SYDVKM. The ends were cut back, 7 bases at V and 9 bases at J, with 19 bases in the middle. The CDR3 runs 14 residues. This CDR3 reads CASISGSTRVEQFF. In DNA form, the CDR3 reads TGTGCCAGCATATCCGGGAGTACACGCGTTGAGCAGTTCTTC. Using reference TRBV28 and TRBJ2-1 for the parts outside the CDR3, the full variable domain is DVKVTQSSRYLVKRTGEKVFLECVQDMDHENMFWYRQDPGLGLRLIYFSYDVKMKEKGDIPEGYSVSREKKERFSLILESASTNQTSMYLCASISGSTRVEQFFGPGTRLTVL.

The chain couples TRBV5-4 to TRBJ1-4; D possibly corresponds to TRBD1 (5 bases). The germline V and J ends were trimmed by 4 bases and 6 bases, with 16 bases remaining between them. This CDR3 is built from 15 residues. Germline assignment: CDR1 SGHNT and CDR2 YYREEE (reference sequence). The chain's CDR3 is CASSPGGQVDEKLFF. The CDR3 DNA reads as TGTGCCAGCAGCCCGGGGGGTCAGGTTGATGAAAAACTGTTTTTT.

The chain couples TRBV27 to TRBJ2-7, with D tentatively TRBD1 (7 bases). CDR1 and CDR2 from the germline V gene are MNHEY and SMNVEV (reference sequence). The CDR3 is 15 amino acids. V lost 2 bases and J lost 4, with 15 bases in between. CDR3 DNA: TGTGCCAGCAGTTTAGGAGGGGGCGCAGGATACGAGCAGTACTTC. Protein product: CASSLGGGAGYEQYF.

The chain carries TRBV11-1 and TRBJ2-1; tentatively, D is TRBD2 (6 bases). There are 17 residues in the CDR3. Trimming took off 2 bases at V and 0 bases at J, with 14 bases between the two ends. The V gene's germline CDR1 is SGHAT and CDR2 FQDESV (reference sequence). The CDR3 protein is CASSLSGVGGSYNEQFF. DNA of the CDR3: TGTGCCAGCAGCTTATCCGGTGTGGGGGGCTCCTACAATGAGCAGTTCTTC.

V usage is TRBV5-1 and J usage is TRBJ2-7; TRBD2 matches 14 bases. The CDR3 totals 18 residues. V lost 4 bases, J lost 2 bases, and 11 bases stayed unmatched. Germline CDR1 is SGHRS and CDR2 is YFSETQ. CDR3 in amino acids: CASSTGLAGVLATYEQYF. CDR3 DNA: TGCGCCAGCAGCACGGGACTAGCGGGAGTTTTAGCGACCTACGAGCAGTACTTC.

This chain connects TRBV5-4 to TRBJ2-5; TRBD2 matches at 7 bases. Germline V CDR1 and CDR2: SGHNT, YYREEE (reference sequence). Trimming removed 0 bases from V and 1 base from J; junction bases left unmatched: 9. CDR3 length: 17 amino acids. The CDR3 sequence: CASSLVVRGGAQETQYF. In DNA form, the CDR3 reads TGTGCCAGCAGCTTGGTGGTGAGGGGAGGGGCCCAAGAGACCCAGTACTTC.

The V and J genes are TRBV6-5 and TRBJ2-7; a weak D match, TRBD2 (5 bases). Germline V gene data show CDR1 as MNHEY and CDR2 as SVGAGI. The CDR3 has 15 residues. V was trimmed by 6 bases and J by 0 bases, leaving 15 bases between them. The CDR3 DNA sequence: TGTGCCAGCAGCCTCCTGGCGGGCCCCTCCTACGAGCAGTACTTC. Translated: CASSLLAGPSYEQYF.